The rows below give T cell receptor beta chains drawn from one sample of a study of CD8 T cells in Susac syndrome. Via MiXCR, TCRdb re-called the immunoSEQ multiplex PCR reads, giving one row per CDR3 protein. The repertoire holds roughly 400,000 distinct CDR3 sequences, with about 85% as singletons. The sequencing sample was made of CD8+ T cells from PBMCs. The receptors derive from a human donor with multiple sclerosis. Both conserved end residues are part of each CDR3. D genes are given only for firm matches. Not every row has a clone size; where given, it reads once, few, many or a size class.

clone_size	v_call	d_call	j_call	cdr3_nt	cdr3_aa
NA	TRBV5-6	TRBD1	TRBJ2-7	TGTGCCAGCAGCCCAAGGTGGACAGGGGACTACGAGCAGTACTTC	CASSPRWTGDYEQYF
NA	TRBV12-5	NA	TRBJ2-6	TGTGCTAGTGGTTTGGTACTGGAAAGGCACTCTGGGGCCAACGTCCTGACTTTC	CASGLVLERHSGANVLTF
few	TRBV5-1	NA	TRBJ1-2	TGCGCCAGCAGCTTTTCTACGGGAAAATACTATGGCTACACCTTC	CASSFSTGKYYGYTF
NA	TRBV28	NA	TRBJ1-5	TGTGCCAGCAGTTTAATGGCCGGCAATCAGCCCCAGCATTTT	CASSLMAGNQPQHF
once	TRBV30	NA	TRBJ2-7	TGTGCCTGGAGTGTAACGACAGGATCGGAGCAGTACTTC	CAWSVTTGSEQYF
NA	TRBV3-1	NA	TRBJ1-5	TGTGCCAGCAGCCGGGCAGGGGATAGCAATCAGCCCCAGCATTTT	CASSRAGDSNQPQHF
NA	TRBV4-2	NA	TRBJ2-2	TGTGCCAGCAGCCCAAGCAATAGCTGGACCGGGGAGCTGTTTTTT	CASSPSNSWTGELFF
NA	TRBV6-5	NA	TRBJ2-7	TGTGCCAGCAGTTACTCGTCTTTGGACAGATATAACTCCTACGAGCAGTACTTC	CASSYSSLDRYNSYEQYF
NA	TRBV28	NA	TRBJ2-1	TGTGCCAGCAGTTCCCAACCAAGTTACAATGAGCAGTTCTTC	CASSSQPSYNEQFF
NA	TRBV9	TRBD1	TRBJ1-1	TGTGCCAGCAGCGGGGAGGACAGGCTCCAAGCTTTCTTT	CASSGEDRLQAFF
NA	TRBV27	NA	TRBJ1-1	TGTGCCAGCAGTTTACCGGGACAGAACACTGAAGCTTTCTTT	CASSLPGQNTEAFF
once	TRBV7-9	NA	TRBJ1-5	TGTGCCAGCAGCTCCGGCAGGGAGGGGCAGCCCCAGCATTTT	CASSSGREGQPQHF
NA	TRBV28	TRBD1	TRBJ2-7	TGTGCCAGCAGCCCTATCGGGACAGGGAGGTTCTACGAGCAGTACTTC	CASSPIGTGRFYEQYF
NA	TRBV27	TRBD2	TRBJ2-2	TGTGCCAGCAGTCCCGGGACTAGCACCGGGGAGCTGTTTTTT	CASSPGTSTGELFF
NA	TRBV7-9	NA	TRBJ2-5	TGTGCCAGCACACTCATCGACAGGACCTTCGGGGAGACCCAGTACTTC	CASTLIDRTFGETQYF
NA	TRBV6-4	NA	TRBJ2-3	TGTGCCAGCAGTGGTGCCGGAGACACAGATACGCAGTATTTT	CASSGAGDTDTQYF
NA	TRBV2	NA	TRBJ2-1	TGTGCCAGCAGTGAAGCAACGGGTGTAACCTACAATGAGCAGTTCTTC	CASSEATGVTYNEQFF
NA	TRBV28	NA	TRBJ1-2	TGTGCCAGCAGTTTTGCGACAGCTCTTATTAACTATGGCTACACCTTC	CASSFATALINYGYTF